One and the same sample provided the 3 T cell receptor beta chains below, sequenced in a study of beta chain features in type 1 diabetes. TCRB transcripts that were expressed got sequenced, as all of the isolated RNA had been reverse transcribed. Repertoires were generated with immunoSEQ multiplex PCR, while TCRdb's copy carries only in-frame clones and drops some. This table has around 320,000 clones, around 15% appearing once. Specimen: central memory CD4+ T cells from blood. Every receptor here comes from a man aged 30 to 39 in good health.

This chain uses TRBV25-1 with TRBJ2-1, with 8 bases aligning to TRBD2. From germline, CDR1 is MGHDK and CDR2 SYGVNS. The CDR3 runs to 16 residues. Unmatched junction bases numbered 13, after V lost 5 bases and J lost 7 bases. This chain's CDR3 is CASSPGSGRKWNEQFF. For the CDR3, the DNA is TGTGCCAGCAGTCCAGGGAGCGGGAGAAAGTGGAATGAGCAGTTCTTC.

CDR3 DNA sequence: TGTGCCTGGAGTTGGGACCCTCCCGGGGAGCTGTTTTTT. This gives the protein CAWSWDPPGELFF. The chain has TRBV30 and TRBJ2-2; D is possibly TRBD1 or TRBD2 (5 bases each). Trimming removed 2 bases from V and 6 bases from J, with 10 bases in between. The CDR3 is made up of 13 amino acids. Germline CDR1 GTSNPN, CDR2 SVGIG (reference sequence).

This clone appeared many times. The chain joins TRBV6-1 to TRBJ2-2; D uncertain. The CDR3 sequence is 16 residues long. The germline gives CDR1 MNHNS, CDR2 SASEGT. Trimming shortened V by 1 base and J by 6 bases, and 15 bases separated the two germline ends. CDR3 residues: CASSEGVRLVAGELFF. The CDR3 DNA reads TGTGCCAGCAGTGAAGGGGTCCGGCTGGTGGCCGGGGAGCTGTTTTTT.